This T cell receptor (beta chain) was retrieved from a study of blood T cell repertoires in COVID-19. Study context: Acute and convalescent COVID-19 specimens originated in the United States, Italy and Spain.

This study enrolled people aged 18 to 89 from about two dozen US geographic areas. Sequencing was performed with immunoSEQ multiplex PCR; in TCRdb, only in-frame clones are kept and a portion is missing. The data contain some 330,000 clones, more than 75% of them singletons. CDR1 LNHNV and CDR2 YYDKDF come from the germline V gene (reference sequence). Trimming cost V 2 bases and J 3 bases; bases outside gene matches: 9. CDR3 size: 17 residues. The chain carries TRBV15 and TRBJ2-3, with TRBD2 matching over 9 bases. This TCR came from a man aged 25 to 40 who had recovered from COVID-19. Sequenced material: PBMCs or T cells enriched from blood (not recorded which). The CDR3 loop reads CATSRSGSGRTTDTQYF. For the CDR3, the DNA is TGTGCCACCAGCAGAAGCGGCAGCGGGAGGACGACAGATACGCAGTATTTT.